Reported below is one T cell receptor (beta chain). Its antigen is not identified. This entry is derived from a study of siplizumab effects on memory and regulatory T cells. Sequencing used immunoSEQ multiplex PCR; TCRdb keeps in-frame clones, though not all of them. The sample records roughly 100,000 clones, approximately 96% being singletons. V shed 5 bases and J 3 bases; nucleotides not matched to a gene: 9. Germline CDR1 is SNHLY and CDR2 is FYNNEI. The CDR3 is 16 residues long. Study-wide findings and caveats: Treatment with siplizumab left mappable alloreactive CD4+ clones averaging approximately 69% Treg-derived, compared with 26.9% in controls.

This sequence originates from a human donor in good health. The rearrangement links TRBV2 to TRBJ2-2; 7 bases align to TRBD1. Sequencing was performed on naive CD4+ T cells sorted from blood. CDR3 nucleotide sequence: TGTGCCAGCAGTAAAACAGGGGTTGAGGACACCGGGGAGCTGTTTTTT. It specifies CASSKTGVEDTGELFF.